A single sample is the source of the 26 T cell receptor beta chains below, sequenced in a study of radiation and T cells in renal cell carcinoma. The time point: blood 4 weeks post-SBRT, at nephrectomy. This sample's treatment: 15 Gy SBRT to primary tumor, nephrectomy 4 weeks later. TCRdb's copy holds only in-frame clones and misses some; the assay was immunoSEQ multiplex PCR. Found here are 150,000 to 200,000 clones, about 87% of them singletons; the top ten hold roughly 12%. Sequenced here: blood, sampled from a patient whose treatment included radiotherapy and nephrectomy. The receptors were gathered from a woman aged 45-60 years with renal cell carcinoma.

The CDR3 nucleotides read TGTGCCAGCAGCAAAGGGACAGGCACTAACTATGGCTACACCTTC. It translates to CASSKGTGTNYGYTF. This chain connects TRBV7-2 to TRBJ1-2; the match to TRBD1 covers 8 bases. Germline V gene sequence: CDR1 SGHTA, CDR2 FQGNSA. This CDR3 is 15 amino acids long. The trim removed 5 bases at V and 0 bases at J, leaving 5 bases unmatched.

This chain connects TRBV5-1 to TRBJ1-4, with 12 bases fitting TRBD1. The V gene end was trimmed by 3 bases and the J gene end by 3 bases; junction bases not matched to a gene: 9. The CDR3 totals 18 residues. CDR1 is SGHRS and CDR2 is YFSETQ in the germline V gene. The CDR3 spells CASSSHRDRGLANEKLFF. The CDR3 coding sequence is TGCGCCAGCAGCTCTCACCGGGACAGGGGGCTGGCTAATGAAAAACTGTTTTTT.

The chain couples TRBV5-6 to TRBJ1-1; D not resolved. The CDR3 contains 13 residues. Trimming left V 4 bases short and J 1 base short, with 8 bases between. CDR1 is SGHDT and CDR2 is YYEEEE in the germline V gene. This chain's CDR3 is CASSRRWNTEAFF. The CDR3 DNA sequence: TGTGCCAGCAGCAGACGGTGGAACACTGAAGCTTTCTTT.

This sequence joins TRBV6-1 and TRBJ2-1; 7 bases align to TRBD1. CDR3 size: 14 residues. Germline values: CDR1 MNHNS, CDR2 SASEGT. V lost 7 bases and J lost 2; bases outside the gene matches: 5. In DNA, the CDR3 is TGTGCCAGCACCAGACAGGGACCCTACAATGAGCAGTTCTTC. It codes for CASTRQGPYNEQFF.

CDR3 residues: CASSLPGVLQETQYF. The DNA for the CDR3 is TGTGCCAGCAGCCTTCCAGGGGTCCTCCAAGAGACCCAGTACTTC. This chain uses TRBV11-2 with TRBJ2-5; tentatively, D is TRBD1 (6 bases). The CDR3 loop spans 15 amino acids. Germline CDR1 and CDR2: SGHAT and FQNNGV. Trimming pared 5 bases from V and 1 base from J, leaving 14 bases between. The full variable domain, with the rest looked up from reference TRBV11-2 and TRBJ2-5, is EAGVAQSPRYKIIEKRQSVAFWCNPISGHATLYWYQQILGQGPKLLIQFQNNGVVDDSQLPKDRFSAERLKGVDSTLKIQPAKLEDSAVYLCASSLPGVLQETQYFGPGTRLLVL.

The chain couples TRBV6-1 to TRBJ2-2; 7 bases line up with TRBD1. The ends lost 8 bases at V and 8 bases at J; junction bases unmatched: 14. CDR1 and CDR2 from the germline V gene are MNHNS and SASEGT. The CDR3 is 15 amino acids. CDR3 DNA: TGTGCCAGCTATACAGGGGCTAACCTTCTGGGGGAGCTGTTTTTT. Amino acids: CASYTGANLLGELFF.

The V gene is TRBV5-1, the J gene TRBJ2-5; D remains ambiguous. This CDR3 has 14 amino acids. V gave up 2 bases and J gave up 1 base, with 9 bases separating them. Germline V gene data show CDR1 as SGHRS and CDR2 as YFSETQ. The CDR3 DNA sequence: TGCGCCAGCAGCTTCAACTCGCTCCAAGAGACCCAGTACTTC. This sequence encodes CASSFNSLQETQYF.

V is TRBV6-1 and J is TRBJ1-1; D unresolved. The length of the CDR3 is 13 residues. The V end was cut by 7 bases, the J end by 0 bases, with 9 bases between. Germline CDR1 reads MNHNS; CDR2 reads SASEGT. The CDR3 DNA reads TGTGCCAGCATTACCAGCTTGAACACTGAAGCTTTCTTT. Its protein is CASITSLNTEAFF.

This sequence joins TRBV30 and TRBJ1-4; D might be TRBD1 (5 bases). The germline V gene has CDR1 GTSNPN and CDR2 SVGIG (reference sequence). The CDR3 loop spans 13 amino acids. Trimming took off 0 bases at V and 4 bases at J, with 6 bases between the two ends. This CDR3 reads CAWSVGVNEKLFF. The CDR3 DNA follows: TGTGCCTGGAGTGTAGGGGTTAATGAAAAACTGTTTTTT.

The rearrangement uses TRBV29-1 and TRBJ2-7; 10 bases match TRBD1. Germline values: CDR1 SQVTM, CDR2 ANQGSEA. The CDR3 contains 13 residues. The junction had 9 bases not matched to a gene; V was cut back by 7 bases and J by 6 bases. CDR3 sequence reads: CSARQGAFFEQYF. In DNA form, the CDR3 reads TGCAGCGCCCGACAGGGGGCTTTCTTCGAGCAGTACTTC.

This chain uses TRBV19 with TRBJ1-2, with D possibly TRBD1 on 5 matching bases. CDR1 and CDR2 (germline): LNHDA, SQIVND (reference sequence). V was cut by 6 bases and J by 7 bases, with 15 bases left in between. This CDR3 is built from 13 residues. The DNA of the CDR3 is TGTGCCAGTAGAGACTCAAAGACAGTTGGCTACACCTTC. Amino acids: CASRDSKTVGYTF.

V is TRBV18 and J is TRBJ2-7; TRBD2 is a possible D gene (5 bases). CDR3 length: 17 residues. In germline, CDR1 is KGHSH, CDR2 LQKENI. The germline V and J ends were trimmed by 3 bases and 5 bases, with 23 bases remaining between them. The CDR3 loop is CASSPLNLRTGEDEQYF. DNA of the CDR3: TGTGCCAGCTCACCCCTTAACCTACGGACCGGGGAAGACGAGCAGTACTTC.

V gene TRBV29-1 combines with J gene TRBJ1-1; D uncertain. The CDR3 totals 11 residues. From germline, CDR1 is SQVTM and CDR2 ANQGSEA. Trimming left V 5 bases short and J 1 base short, with 5 bases between. The CDR3 protein is CSVLSNTEAFF. The CDR3 DNA follows: TGCAGCGTTCTCTCGAACACTGAAGCTTTCTTT.

V gene TRBV5-1 combines with J gene TRBJ2-5; maybe TRBD1 (5 bases). The length of the CDR3 is 14 residues. With 1 base removed from V and 5 bases from J, the gap between germline ends came to 12 bases. Per the germline V gene, CDR1 is SGHRS and CDR2 is YFSETQ. CDR3 sequence (DNA): TGCGCCAGCAGCTTGTCAGGGTTAGGGGAGACCCAGTACTTC. It codes for CASSLSGLGETQYF.

This clone was counted at least ten times. J is TRBJ1-2 and V is TRBV6-5; D is unclear. V was cut by 2 bases and J by 0 bases, with 4 bases left in between. CDR1 and CDR2 (germline): MNHEY, SVGAGI. This CDR3 is 13 amino acids long. CDR3 coding DNA: TGTGCCAGCAGTTACACGGCTAACTATGGCTACACCTTC. Translating gives CASSYTANYGYTF.

A word on this clone: This sample also contains other DNA sequences that code for the same CDR3. CDR3 DNA sequence: TGTGCCAGCAGCCGGACAGGCGCTAACTATGGCTACACCTTC. Protein: CASSRTGANYGYTF. The chain joins TRBV7-9 to TRBJ1-2; 7 nucleotides line up with TRBD1. This CDR3 contains 14 residues. CDR1 is SEHNR and CDR2 is FQNEAQ in the germline V gene (reference sequence). V trimming: 5 bases; J trimming: 0 bases; junction bases outside the gene matches: 3.

Turning to this clone: The same CDR3 is also encoded by other DNA sequences in this sample. This sequence joins TRBV2 and TRBJ1-2; TRBD1 is a possible D gene (5 bases). V gave up 6 bases and J gave up 2 bases, with 13 bases separating them. CDR3 length: 14 amino acids. Germline CDR1 and CDR2: SNHLY and FYNNEI. CDR3 bases: TGTGCCAGCAGGGAGGGACTGTTAAACTATGGCTACACCTTC. This translates into CASREGLLNYGYTF. The full variable domain, rest sourced from reference TRBV2 and TRBJ1-2, is EPEVTQTPSHQVTQMGQEVILRCVPISNHLYFYWYRQILGQKVEFLVSFYNNEISEKSEIFDDQFSVERPDGSNFTLKIRSTKLEDSAMYFCASREGLLNYGYTFGSGTRLTVV.

The CDR3 loop reads CAWSTGSETQYF. The CDR3 DNA is TGTGCCTGGAGCACCGGTTCCGAGACCCAGTACTTC. This chain connects TRBV30 to TRBJ2-5; D is unresolved. The CDR3 contains 12 residues. The germline V gene has CDR1 GTSNPN and CDR2 SVGIG (reference sequence). V shed 3 bases and J shed 5 bases, with 10 bases lying between them.

V usage is TRBV5-1 and J usage is TRBJ2-7; perhaps TRBD1 as D (6 bases). Germline V gene data show CDR1 as SGHRS and CDR2 as YFSETQ. There are 15 residues in the CDR3. Trimming removed 1 base at V and 1 base at J, with 12 bases between. This CDR3 is CASSLTGWRSYEQYF. The CDR3 nucleotides are TGCGCCAGCAGCTTGACAGGGTGGAGATCCTACGAGCAGTACTTC.

This rearrangement joins TRBV19 to TRBJ1-1, with 9 bases lining up with TRBD1. CDR3 length equals 16 residues. Germline CDR1 and CDR2: LNHDA and SQIVND (reference sequence). Trimming cost V 4 bases and J 2 bases; bases outside gene matches: 8. This chain's CDR3 is CASSTYPGQGNTEAFF. In DNA form, the CDR3 reads TGTGCCAGTAGTACCTACCCGGGACAGGGAAACACTGAAGCTTTCTTT.

This sequence joins TRBV10-3 and TRBJ1-6; no reliable D call. Germline V CDR1 and CDR2: ENHRY, SYGVKD. V was clipped by 4 bases and J by 9 bases, with 19 bases between them. The CDR3 contains 16 residues. In nucleotides, the CDR3 is TGTGCCATCAGTGCGACCTCCCCCGAAACGGGTTCACCCCTCCACTTT. The encoded protein is CAISATSPETGSPLHF.

The V call is TRBV9, the J call TRBJ2-3; D remains ambiguous. V lost 0 bases and J 5 bases, leaving 10 bases between the germline ends. Looked up from germline, CDR1 is SGDLS and CDR2 is YYNGEE. The length of the CDR3 is 14 residues. The CDR3 protein is CASSVAGSEDTQYF. CDR3 in DNA: TGTGCCAGCAGCGTAGCCGGCTCCGAAGATACGCAGTATTTT. Full variable domain (rest looked up from reference TRBV9 and TRBJ2-3): DSGVTQTPKHLITATGQRVTLRCSPRSGDLSVYWYQQSLDQGLQFLIQYYNGEERAKGNILERFSAQQFPDLHSELNLSSLELGDSALYFCASSVAGSEDTQYFGPGTRLTVL.

The CDR3 protein is CATSRDRGELFF. The CDR3 coding sequence is TGTGCCACCAGCAGAGATCGAGGGGAGCTGTTTTTT. The rearrangement links TRBV15 to TRBJ2-2; D gene ambiguous. This CDR3 has 12 residues. In germline, CDR1 is LNHNV, CDR2 YYDKDF (reference sequence). V shed 0 bases and J shed 8 bases, with 4 bases lying between them.

The table lists this clone with a count of one. V usage is TRBV19 and J usage is TRBJ1-5, with 7 bases that match TRBD1. The CDR3 is 13 residues long. The V gene's germline CDR1 is LNHDA and CDR2 SQIVND (reference sequence). The J segment lost 2 bases and the V segment lost 9 bases, leaving 4 bases of the junction unmatched. CDR3 loop: CASNTGGNQPQHF. DNA of the CDR3: TGTGCCAGCAATACAGGGGGCAATCAGCCCCAGCATTTT. Filled out from reference TRBV19 and TRBJ1-5, the complete variable domain reads DGGITQSPKYLFRKEGQNVTLSCEQNLNHDAMYWYRQDPGQGLRLIYYSQIVNDFQKGDIAEGYSVSREKKESFPLTVTSAQKNPTAFYLCASNTGGNQPQHFGDGTRLSIL.

The chain recombines TRBV19 with TRBJ2-5; 10 bases match TRBD1. V lost 4 bases, J lost 5 bases, and 10 bases stayed unmatched. Per the germline V gene, CDR1 is LNHDA and CDR2 is SQIVND (reference sequence). The CDR3 covers 16 residues. CDR3 protein: CASSRSPGQGIETQYF. The CDR3 nucleotides read TGTGCCAGTAGTAGAAGTCCGGGACAGGGGATTGAGACCCAGTACTTC.

This chain joins TRBV2 and TRBJ2-7; D is undetermined. Germline V gives CDR1 SNHLY, CDR2 FYNNEI. V gave up 8 bases and J gave up 0 bases, with 11 bases separating them. CDR3 length: 13 amino acids. The chain's CDR3 is CASRQRLSYEQYF. The CDR3 DNA reads TGTGCCAGCCGGCAGCGCCTCTCCTACGAGCAGTACTTC.